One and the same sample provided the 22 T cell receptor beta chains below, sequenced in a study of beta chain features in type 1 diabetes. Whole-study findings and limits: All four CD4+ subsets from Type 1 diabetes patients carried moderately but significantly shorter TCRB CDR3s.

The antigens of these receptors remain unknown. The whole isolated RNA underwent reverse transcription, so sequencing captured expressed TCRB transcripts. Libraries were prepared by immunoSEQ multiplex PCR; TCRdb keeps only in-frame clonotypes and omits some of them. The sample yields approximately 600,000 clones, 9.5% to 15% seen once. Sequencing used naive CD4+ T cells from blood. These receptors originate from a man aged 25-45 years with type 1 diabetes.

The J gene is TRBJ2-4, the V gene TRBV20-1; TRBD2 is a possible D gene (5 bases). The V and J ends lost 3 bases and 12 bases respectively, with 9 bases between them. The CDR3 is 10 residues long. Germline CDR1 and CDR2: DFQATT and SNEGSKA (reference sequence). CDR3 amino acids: CSASWTHQYF. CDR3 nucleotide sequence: TGCAGTGCTAGTTGGACTCATCAGTACTTC.

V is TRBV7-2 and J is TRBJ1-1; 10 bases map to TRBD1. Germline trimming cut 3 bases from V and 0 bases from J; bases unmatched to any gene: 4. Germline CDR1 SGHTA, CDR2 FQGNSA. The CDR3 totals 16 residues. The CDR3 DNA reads TGTGCCAGCAGCTTGGGGACAGGGGCCCTGAACACTGAAGCTTTCTTT. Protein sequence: CASSLGTGALNTEAFF.

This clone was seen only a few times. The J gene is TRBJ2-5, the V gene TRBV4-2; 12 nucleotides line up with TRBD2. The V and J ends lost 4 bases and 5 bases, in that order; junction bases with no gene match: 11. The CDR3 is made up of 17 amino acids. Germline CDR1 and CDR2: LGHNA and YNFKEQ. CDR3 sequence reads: CASSPGLAGGRYETQYF. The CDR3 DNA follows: TGTGCCAGCAGCCCAGGGCTAGCGGGGGGGCGGTATGAGACCCAGTACTTC.

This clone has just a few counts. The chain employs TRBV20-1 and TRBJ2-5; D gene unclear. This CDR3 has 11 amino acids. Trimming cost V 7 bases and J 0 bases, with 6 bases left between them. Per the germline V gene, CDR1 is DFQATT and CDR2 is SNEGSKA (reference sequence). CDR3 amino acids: CSDVNQETQYF. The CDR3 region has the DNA TGCAGTGACGTTAACCAAGAGACCCAGTACTTC.

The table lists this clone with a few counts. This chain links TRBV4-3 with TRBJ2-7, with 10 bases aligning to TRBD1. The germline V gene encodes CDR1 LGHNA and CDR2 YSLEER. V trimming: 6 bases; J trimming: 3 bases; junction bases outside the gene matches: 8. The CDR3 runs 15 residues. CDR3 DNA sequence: TGCGCCAGCAGTCGAAGGGGGACAGGGGACTACGAGCAGTACTTC. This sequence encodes CASSRRGTGDYEQYF.

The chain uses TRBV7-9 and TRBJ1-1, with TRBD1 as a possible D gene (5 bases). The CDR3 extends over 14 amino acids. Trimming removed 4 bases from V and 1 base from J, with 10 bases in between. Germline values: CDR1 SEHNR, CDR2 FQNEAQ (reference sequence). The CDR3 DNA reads TGTGCCAGCAGCTCCTCAGGGTGGAACACTGAAGCTTTCTTT. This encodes CASSSSGWNTEAFF.

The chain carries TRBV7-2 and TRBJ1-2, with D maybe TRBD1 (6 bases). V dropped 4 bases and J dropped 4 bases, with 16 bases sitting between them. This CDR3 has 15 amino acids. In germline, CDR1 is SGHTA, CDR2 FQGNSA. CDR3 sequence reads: CASSSAGQGSYGYTF. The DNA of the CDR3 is TGTGCCAGCAGCTCGGCAGGGCAGGGGAGCTATGGCTACACCTTC.

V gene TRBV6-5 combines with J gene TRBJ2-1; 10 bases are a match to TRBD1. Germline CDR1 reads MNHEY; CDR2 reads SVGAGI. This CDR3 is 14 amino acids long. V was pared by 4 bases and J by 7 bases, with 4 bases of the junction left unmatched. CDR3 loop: CASSSGTGVNEQFF. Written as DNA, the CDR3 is TGTGCCAGCAGTTCCGGGACAGGGGTAAATGAGCAGTTCTTC.

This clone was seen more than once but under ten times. The CDR3 nucleotides read TGTGCCAGCAGCCCGCTCGGGACGGACACTGAAGCTTTCTTT. Its translation is CASSPLGTDTEAFF. The J gene is TRBJ1-1, the V gene TRBV7-9, with D perhaps TRBD1 (5 bases). Germline lookup yields CDR1 SEHNR and CDR2 FQNEAQ (reference sequence). CDR3 length: 14 amino acids. V lost 5 bases and J lost 3, with 13 bases in between.

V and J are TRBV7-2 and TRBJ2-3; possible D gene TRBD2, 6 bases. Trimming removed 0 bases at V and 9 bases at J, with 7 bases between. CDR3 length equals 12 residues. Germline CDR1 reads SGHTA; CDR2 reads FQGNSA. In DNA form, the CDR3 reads TGTGCCAGCAGCTTAGCGGCGGGGACGCAGTATTTT. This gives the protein CASSLAAGTQYF.

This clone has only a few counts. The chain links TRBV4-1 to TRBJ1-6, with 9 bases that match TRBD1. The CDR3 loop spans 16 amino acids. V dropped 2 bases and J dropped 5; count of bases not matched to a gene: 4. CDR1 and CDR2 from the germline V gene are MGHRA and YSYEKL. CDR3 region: CASSQYDRGNNSPLHF. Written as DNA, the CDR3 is TGCGCCAGCAGCCAATACGACAGGGGGAATAATTCACCCCTCCACTTT.

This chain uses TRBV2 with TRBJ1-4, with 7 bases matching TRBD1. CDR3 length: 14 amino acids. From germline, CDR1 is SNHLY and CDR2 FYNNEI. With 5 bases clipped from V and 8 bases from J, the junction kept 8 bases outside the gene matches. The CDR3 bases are TGTGCCAGCAGTAAACAGGGGACTATAGAAAAACTGTTTTTT. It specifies CASSKQGTIEKLFF.

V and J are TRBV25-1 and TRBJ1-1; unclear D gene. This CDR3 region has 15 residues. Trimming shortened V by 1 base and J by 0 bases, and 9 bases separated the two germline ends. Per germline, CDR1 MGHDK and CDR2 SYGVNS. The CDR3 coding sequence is TGTGCCAGCAGTGAATTACAAGGTTTGAACACTGAAGCTTTCTTT. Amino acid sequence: CASSELQGLNTEAFF.

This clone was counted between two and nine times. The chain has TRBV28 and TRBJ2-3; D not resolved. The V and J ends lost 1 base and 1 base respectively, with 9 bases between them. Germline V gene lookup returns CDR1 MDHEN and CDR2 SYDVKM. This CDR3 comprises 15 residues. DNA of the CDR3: TGTGCCAGCAGTTTATTTGGCCCGCGCACAGATACGCAGTATTTT. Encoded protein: CASSLFGPRTDTQYF.

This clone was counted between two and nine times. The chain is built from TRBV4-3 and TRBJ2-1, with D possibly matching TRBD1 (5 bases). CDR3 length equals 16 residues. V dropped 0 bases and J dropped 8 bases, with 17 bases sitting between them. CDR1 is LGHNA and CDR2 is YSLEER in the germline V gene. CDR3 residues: CASSQDGTEGVYEQFF. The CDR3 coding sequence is TGCGCCAGCAGCCAAGATGGAACAGAAGGGGTTTATGAGCAGTTCTTC.

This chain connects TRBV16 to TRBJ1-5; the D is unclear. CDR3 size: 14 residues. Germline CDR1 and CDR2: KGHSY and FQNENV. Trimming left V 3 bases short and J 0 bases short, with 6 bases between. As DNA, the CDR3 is TGTGCCAGCAGCCAGGATCATAGCAATCAGCCCCAGCATTTT. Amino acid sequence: CASSQDHSNQPQHF.

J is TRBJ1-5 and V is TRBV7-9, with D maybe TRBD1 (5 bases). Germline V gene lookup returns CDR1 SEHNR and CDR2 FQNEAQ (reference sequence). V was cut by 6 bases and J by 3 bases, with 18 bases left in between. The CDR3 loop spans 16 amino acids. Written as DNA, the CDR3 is TGTGCCAGCAGTAAGGGGTCGGGGATCTCCAATCAGCCCCAGCATTTT. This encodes CASSKGSGISNQPQHF. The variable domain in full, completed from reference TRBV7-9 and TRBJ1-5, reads DTGVSQNPRHKITKRGQNVTFRCDPISEHNRLYWYRQTLGQGPEFLTYFQNEAQLEKSRLLSDRFSAERPKGSFSTLEIQRTEQGDSAMYLCASSKGSGISNQPQHFGDGTRLSIL.

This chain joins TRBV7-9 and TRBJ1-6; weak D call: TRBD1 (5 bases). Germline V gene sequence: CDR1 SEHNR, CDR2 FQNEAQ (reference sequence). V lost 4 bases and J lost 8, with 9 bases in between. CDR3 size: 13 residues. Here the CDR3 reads CASSWGRDSPLHF. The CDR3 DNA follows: TGTGCCAGCAGCTGGGGCCGGGATTCACCCCTCCACTTT.

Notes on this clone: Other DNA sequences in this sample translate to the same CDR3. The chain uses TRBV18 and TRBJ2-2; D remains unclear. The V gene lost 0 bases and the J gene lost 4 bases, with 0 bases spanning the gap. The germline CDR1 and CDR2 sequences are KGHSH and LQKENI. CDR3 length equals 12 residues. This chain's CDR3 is CASSPPTGELFF. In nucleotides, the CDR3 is TGTGCCAGCTCACCACCCACCGGGGAGCTGTTTTTT.

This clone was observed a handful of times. CDR3 in amino acids: CASSMGLTLRNNEQFF. In DNA form, the CDR3 reads TGTGCCAGTAGTATGGGACTTACTCTGAGGAACAATGAGCAGTTCTTC. The chain carries TRBV19 and TRBJ2-1, with D possibly matching TRBD2 (6 bases). Trimming left V 3 bases short and J 5 bases short, with 17 bases between. The CDR3 runs to 16 residues. Germline CDR1 and CDR2: LNHDA and SQIVND (reference sequence).

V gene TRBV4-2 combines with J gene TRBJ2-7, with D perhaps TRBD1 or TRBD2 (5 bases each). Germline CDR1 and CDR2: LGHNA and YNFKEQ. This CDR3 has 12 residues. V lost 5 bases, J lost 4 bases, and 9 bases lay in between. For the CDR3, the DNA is TGTGCCAGCAGCGGGGGTACGTACGAGCAGTACTTC. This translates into CASSGGTYEQYF.

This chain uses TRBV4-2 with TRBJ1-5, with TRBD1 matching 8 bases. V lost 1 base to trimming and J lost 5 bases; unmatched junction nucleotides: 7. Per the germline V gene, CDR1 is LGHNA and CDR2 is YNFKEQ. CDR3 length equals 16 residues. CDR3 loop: CASSQGLGQGDQPQHF. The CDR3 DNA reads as TGTGCCAGCAGCCAAGGTCTCGGACAGGGCGATCAGCCCCAGCATTTT.